The 4 T cell receptor beta chains in this list originate from one sample, sequenced in a study of Graves' ophthalmopathy and Graves' hyperthyroidism. RNA transcripts were the template, and TCR beta CDR3 regions were amplified from them. Second-round multiplex PCR came after a first-round RT-PCR that employed HTBI primers. One entry per CDR3 protein results from TCRdb running MiXCR on the multiplex PCR reads. The sample shows around 400,000 distinct CDR3 sequences, under 25% of them seen only once. The sequenced sample consisted of peripheral blood. The receptors originated from a woman between 18 and 30 years old with stable Graves' hyperthyroidism.

This clonotype was seen many times. V and J are TRBV7-6 and TRBJ1-1; a weak D match, TRBD1 (5 bases). This CDR3 spans 14 amino acids. In germline, CDR1 is SGHVS, CDR2 FNYEAQ. Trimming took off 5 bases at V and 5 bases at J, with 15 bases between the two ends. CDR3 residues: CASSRGGGWTEAFF. In DNA form, the CDR3 reads TGTGCCAGCAGCAGAGGCGGGGGGTGGACTGAAGCTTTCTTT.

This chain uses TRBV20-1 with TRBJ1-1; D is perhaps TRBD1 (6 bases). The CDR3 contains 13 residues. The germline V and J ends were trimmed by 1 base and 11 bases, with 17 bases remaining between them. The germline V gene has CDR1 DFQATT and CDR2 SNEGSKA (reference sequence). CDR3 DNA: TGCAGTGCTAGAGGTCTCGTGGGAGGGGGGGCTTTCTTT. Its translation is CSARGLVGGGAFF.

This clonotype turned up a few times. The chain joins TRBV18 to TRBJ1-4; a weak D match, TRBD1 (6 bases). Germline CDR1 reads KGHSH; CDR2 reads LQKENI. The ends were cut back, 3 bases at V and 5 bases at J, with 10 bases in the middle. CDR3 size: 14 residues. CDR3 loop: CASSPWRGNEKLFF. The DNA of the CDR3 is TGTGCCAGCTCACCGTGGAGGGGGAATGAAAAACTGTTTTTT.

The chain uses TRBV20-1 and TRBJ2-7; the D gene is possibly TRBD2 (5 bases). The CDR3 sequence is 13 residues long. Germline values: CDR1 DFQATT, CDR2 SNEGSKA (reference sequence). The germline V and J ends were trimmed by 6 bases and 0 bases, with 12 bases remaining between them. The CDR3 region is CSALVANSYEQYF. The CDR3 DNA sequence: TGCAGTGCCCTAGTAGCGAACTCCTACGAGCAGTACTTC.